These T cell receptor beta chains were read from a single sample in a study of blood T cell repertoires in COVID-19. Profiling relied on immunoSEQ multiplex PCR, and the TCRdb table lists in-frame clones only, not all of them. There are about 87,000 clones in the sample; roughly 80% occur only once, and roughly 4.2% lies in the top ten. The material sequenced was peripheral blood. The source of these receptors is a woman between 50 and 59 years old with acute or convalescent COVID-19. CDR3s include the opening cysteine and the closing phenylalanine or tryptophan.

v_gene: TRBV3-1/TRBV3-2
j_gene: TRBJ2-7
CDR3aa: CASSRRGPVFAGFSYEQYF

v_gene: TRBV24-1
j_gene: TRBJ2-3
CDR3aa: CATSDGLAGGHDTQYF

v_gene: TRBV7-2
j_gene: TRBJ1-2
CDR3aa: CASSRTGSYGYTF

v_gene: TRBV28
j_gene: TRBJ2-2
CDR3aa: CASRRQAATGELFF

v_gene: TRBV10-3
j_gene: TRBJ1-6
CDR3aa: CAISVEGDSPLHF

v_gene: TRBV3-1/TRBV3-2
j_gene: TRBJ1-1
CDR3aa: CASNLGRDTEAFF

v_gene: TRBV5-1
j_gene: TRBJ2-2
CDR3aa: CASMPVGSTGELFF

v_gene: TRBV6-2/TRBV6-3
j_gene: TRBJ1-1
CDR3aa: CASSFGTGQTEAFF

v_gene: TRBV5-6
j_gene: TRBJ2-3
CDR3aa: CASSQTSGGSTDTQYF

v_gene: TRBV5-5
j_gene: TRBJ2-5
CDR3aa: CASSPGQGHVKETQYF

v_gene: TRBV6-5
j_gene: TRBJ2-7
CDR3aa: CASSRSKSSYEQYF

v_gene: TRBV6-1
j_gene: TRBJ1-3
CDR3aa: CASSEGAGSGNTIYF

v_gene: TRBV28
j_gene: TRBJ1-5
CDR3aa: CASRRSGQGILQPQHF

v_gene: TRBV5-1
j_gene: TRBJ2-5
CDR3aa: CASSLAGGAVETQYF

v_gene: TRBV19
j_gene: TRBJ2-1
CDR3aa: CASARAGGAYNEQFF

v_gene: TRBV5-1
j_gene: TRBJ1-6
CDR3aa: CASSLAGGNSPLHF

v_gene: TRBV11-2
j_gene: TRBJ1-1
CDR3aa: CASSAPNTNTEAFF

v_gene: TRBV7-2
j_gene: TRBJ2-3
CDR3aa: CASSFDPGTDTQYF

v_gene: TRBV5-6
j_gene: TRBJ1-2
CDR3aa: CASSLEGQGMGYGYTF

v_gene: TRBV7-9
j_gene: TRBJ2-7
CDR3aa: CASSLEVTGGGEQYF

v_gene: TRBV27
j_gene: TRBJ1-1
CDR3aa: CASSPFAGGTEAFF

v_gene: TRBV6-5
j_gene: TRBJ2-1
CDR3aa: CASSPGLAKYNEQFF

v_gene: TRBV12-3/TRBV12-4
j_gene: TRBJ1-4
CDR3aa: CASSLAGTGLLFF

v_gene: TRBV5-1
j_gene: TRBJ1-6
CDR3aa: CASSGSPNSPLHF

v_gene: TRBV27
j_gene: TRBJ1-2
CDR3aa: CASSLSPSGVGYGYTF

v_gene: TRBV2
j_gene: TRBJ2-7
CDR3aa: CASSPSYEQYF

v_gene: TRBV29-1
j_gene: TRBJ1-2
CDR3aa: CSVPSLSNYGYTF

v_gene: TRBV12-5
j_gene: TRBJ1-1
CDR3aa: CASGLARSTEAFF

v_gene: TRBV27
j_gene: TRBJ1-2
CDR3aa: CASSSGSLYGYTF

v_gene: TRBV10-3
j_gene: TRBJ2-2
CDR3aa: CAISGQDSNTGELFF

v_gene: TRBV24-1
j_gene: TRBJ2-5
CDR3aa: CATSDFTSGGETQYF

v_gene: TRBV5-1
j_gene: TRBJ1-6
CDR3aa: CASSLARQIGYNSPLHF

v_gene: TRBV7-9
j_gene: TRBJ2-5
CDR3aa: CASSLGISLETQYF